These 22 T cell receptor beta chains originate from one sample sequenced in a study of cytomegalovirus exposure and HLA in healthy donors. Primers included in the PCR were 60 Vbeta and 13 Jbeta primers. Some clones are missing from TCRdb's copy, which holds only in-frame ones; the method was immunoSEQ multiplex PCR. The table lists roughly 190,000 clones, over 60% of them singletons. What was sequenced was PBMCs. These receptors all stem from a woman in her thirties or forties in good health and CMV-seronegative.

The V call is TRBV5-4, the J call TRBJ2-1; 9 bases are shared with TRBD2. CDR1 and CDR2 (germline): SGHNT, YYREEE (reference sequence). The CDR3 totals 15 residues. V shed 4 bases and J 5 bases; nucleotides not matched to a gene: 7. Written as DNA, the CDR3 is TGTGCCAGCAGCCGTAGCGGGAGAGGCGACAATGAGCAGTTCTTC. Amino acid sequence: CASSRSGRGDNEQFF.

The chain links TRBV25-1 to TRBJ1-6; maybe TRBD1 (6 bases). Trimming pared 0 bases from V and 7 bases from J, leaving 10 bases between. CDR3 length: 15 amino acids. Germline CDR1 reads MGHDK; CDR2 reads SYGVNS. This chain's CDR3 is CASSEYKGENSPLHF. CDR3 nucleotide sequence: TGTGCCAGCAGTGAATATAAGGGGGAGAATTCACCCCTCCACTTT.

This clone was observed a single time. As DNA, the CDR3 is TGCAGCACCACAGGTCTGGATACTGAAGCTTTCTTT. Amino acid sequence: CSTTGLDTEAFF. The chain employs TRBV29-1 and TRBJ1-1; tentative D call: TRBD1 (5 bases). Germline loops: CDR1 SQVTM, CDR2 ANQGSEA. This CDR3 has 12 residues. V gave up 8 bases and J gave up 5 bases, with 15 bases separating them.

DNA for the CDR3: TGTGCCAGCAGCTTCGTCAGGGGGAAAGACGAAAAACTGTTTTTT. Protein: CASSFVRGKDEKLFF. This chain uses TRBV11-3 with TRBJ1-4, with 7 bases identical to TRBD1. Unmatched junction bases numbered 9, after V lost 3 bases and J lost 8 bases. Germline V gene data show CDR1 as SGHNT and CDR2 as YENEEA. This CDR3 has 15 residues. Using reference TRBV11-3 and TRBJ1-4 for the parts outside the CDR3, the full variable domain is EAGVVQSPRYKIIEKKQPVAFWCNPISGHNTLYWYLQNLGQGPELLIRYENEEAVDDSQLPKDRFSAERLKGVDSTLKIQPAELGDSAVYLCASSFVRGKDEKLFFGSGTQLSVL.

The CDR3 protein is CATRYLGGKNIQYF. The CDR3 coding sequence is TGTGCCACACGGTACTTGGGGGGCAAAAACATTCAGTACTTC. The chain uses TRBV6-1 and TRBJ2-4, with D perhaps matching TRBD2 (6 bases). The CDR3 sequence is 14 residues long. Looked up from germline, CDR1 is MNHNS and CDR2 is SASEGT. Trimming cost V 10 bases and J 3 bases, with 16 bases left between them.

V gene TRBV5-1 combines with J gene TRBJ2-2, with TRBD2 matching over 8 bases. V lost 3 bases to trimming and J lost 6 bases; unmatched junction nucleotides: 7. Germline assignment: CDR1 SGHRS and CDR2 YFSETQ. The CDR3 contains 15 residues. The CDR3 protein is CASSSLTSESGELFF. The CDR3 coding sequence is TGCGCCAGCAGCTCCCTGACTAGCGAGTCCGGGGAGCTGTTTTTT.

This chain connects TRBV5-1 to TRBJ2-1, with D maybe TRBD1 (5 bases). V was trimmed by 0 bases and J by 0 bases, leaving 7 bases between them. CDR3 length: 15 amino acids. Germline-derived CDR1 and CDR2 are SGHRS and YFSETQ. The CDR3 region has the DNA TGCGCCAGCAGCTTGGAGGGGCGCTCCTACAATGAGCAGTTCTTC. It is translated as CASSLEGRSYNEQFF.

This chain's CDR3 is CASSLKQGINEQFF. The CDR3 DNA reads as TGTGCCAGCAGCTTGAAACAGGGGATCAATGAGCAGTTCTTC. The chain links TRBV5-4 to TRBJ2-1, with 7 bases matching TRBD1. The CDR3 covers 14 residues. The germline V gene encodes CDR1 SGHNT and CDR2 YYREEE (reference sequence). Trimming cost V 1 base and J 6 bases; bases outside gene matches: 4.

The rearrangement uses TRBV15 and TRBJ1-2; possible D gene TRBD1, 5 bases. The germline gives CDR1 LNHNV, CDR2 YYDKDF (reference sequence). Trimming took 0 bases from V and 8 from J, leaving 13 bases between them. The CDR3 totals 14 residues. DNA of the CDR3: TGTGCCACCAGCAGAGATTCGGACAACCTCGGCTACACCTTC. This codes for CATSRDSDNLGYTF.

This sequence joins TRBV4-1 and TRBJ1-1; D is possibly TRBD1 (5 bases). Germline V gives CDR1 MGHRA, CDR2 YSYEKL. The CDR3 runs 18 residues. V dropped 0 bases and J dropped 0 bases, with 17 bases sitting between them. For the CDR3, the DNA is TGCGCCAGCAGCCAAGATACAAGACGGGGGACGTTGAACACTGAAGCTTTCTTT. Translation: CASSQDTRRGTLNTEAFF.

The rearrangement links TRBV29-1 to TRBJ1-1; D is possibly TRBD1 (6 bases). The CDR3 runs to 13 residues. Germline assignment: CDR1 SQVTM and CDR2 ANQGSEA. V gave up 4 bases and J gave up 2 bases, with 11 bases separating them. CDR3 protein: CSVVRGQNTEAFF. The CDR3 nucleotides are TGCAGCGTTGTCAGGGGTCAAAACACTGAAGCTTTCTTT.

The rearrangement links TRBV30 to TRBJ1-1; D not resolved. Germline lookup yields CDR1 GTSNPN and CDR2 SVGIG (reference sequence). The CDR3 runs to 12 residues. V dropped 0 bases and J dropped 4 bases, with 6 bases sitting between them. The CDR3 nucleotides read TGTGCCTGGAGTGTATGGCCCACTGAAGCTTTCTTT. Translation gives CAWSVWPTEAFF.

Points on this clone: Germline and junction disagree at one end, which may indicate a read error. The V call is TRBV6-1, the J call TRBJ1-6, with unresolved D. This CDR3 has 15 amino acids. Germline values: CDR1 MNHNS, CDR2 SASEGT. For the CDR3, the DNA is TGTGCCAGCGCCCGATCATTCCCCTACAATTCACCCCTCCACTTT. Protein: CASARSFPYNSPLHF.

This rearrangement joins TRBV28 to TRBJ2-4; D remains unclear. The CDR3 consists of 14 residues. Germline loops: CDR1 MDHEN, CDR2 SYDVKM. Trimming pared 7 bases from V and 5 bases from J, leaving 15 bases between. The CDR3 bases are TGTGCCAGCAACGGCCGGGTTTCCGAAAACATTCAGTACTTC. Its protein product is CASNGRVSENIQYF. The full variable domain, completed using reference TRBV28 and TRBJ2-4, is DVKVTQSSRYLVKRTGEKVFLECVQDMDHENMFWYRQDPGLGLRLIYFSYDVKMKEKGDIPEGYSVSREKKERFSLILESASTNQTSMYLCASNGRVSENIQYFGAGTRLSVL.

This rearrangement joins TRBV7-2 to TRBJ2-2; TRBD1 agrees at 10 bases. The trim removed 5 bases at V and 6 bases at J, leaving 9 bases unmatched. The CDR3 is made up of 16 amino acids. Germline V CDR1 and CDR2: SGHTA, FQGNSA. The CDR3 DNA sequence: TGTGCCAGCAGCATCGGACAGGGGGGGAGGGCCGGGGAGCTGTTTTTT. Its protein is CASSIGQGGRAGELFF. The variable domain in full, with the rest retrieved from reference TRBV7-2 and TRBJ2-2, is GAGVSQSPSNKVTEKGKDVELRCDPISGHTALYWYRQSLGQGLEFLIYFQGNSAPDKSGLPSDRFSAERTGGSVSTLTIQRTQQEDSAVYLCASSIGQGGRAGELFFGEGSRLTVL.

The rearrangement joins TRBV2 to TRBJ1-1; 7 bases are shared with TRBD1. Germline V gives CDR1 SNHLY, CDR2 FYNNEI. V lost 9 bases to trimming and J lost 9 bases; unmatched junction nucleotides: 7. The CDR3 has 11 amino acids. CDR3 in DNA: TGTGCCAGTACAGGGGACTTGAAAGCTTTCTTT. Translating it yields CASTGDLKAFF.

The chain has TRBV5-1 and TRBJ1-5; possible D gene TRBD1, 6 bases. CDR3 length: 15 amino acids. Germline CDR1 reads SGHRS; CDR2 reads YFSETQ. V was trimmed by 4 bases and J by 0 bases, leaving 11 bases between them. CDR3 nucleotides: TGCGCCAGCAGCATAGGACAGTTTAGCAATCAGCCCCAGCATTTT. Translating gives CASSIGQFSNQPQHF. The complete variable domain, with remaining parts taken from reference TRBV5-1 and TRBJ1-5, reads KAGVTQTPRYLIKTRGQQVTLSCSPISGHRSVSWYQQTPGQGLQFLFEYFSETQRNKGNFPGRFSGRQFSNSRSEMNVSTLELGDSALYLCASSIGQFSNQPQHFGDGTRLSIL.

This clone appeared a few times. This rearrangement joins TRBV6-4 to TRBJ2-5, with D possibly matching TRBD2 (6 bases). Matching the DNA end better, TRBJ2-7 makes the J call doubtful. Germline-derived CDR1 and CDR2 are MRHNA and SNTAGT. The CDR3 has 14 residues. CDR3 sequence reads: CASRKLALRYEQYF. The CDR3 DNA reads TGTGCCAGCAGGAAACTAGCTCTCCGGTACGAGCAGTACTTC.

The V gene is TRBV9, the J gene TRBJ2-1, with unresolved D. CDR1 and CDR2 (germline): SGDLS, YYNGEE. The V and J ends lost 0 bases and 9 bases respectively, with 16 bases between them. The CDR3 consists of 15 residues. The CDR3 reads CASSVGSPLSIEQFF. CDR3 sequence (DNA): TGTGCCAGCAGCGTAGGGTCTCCATTGTCTATTGAGCAGTTCTTC.

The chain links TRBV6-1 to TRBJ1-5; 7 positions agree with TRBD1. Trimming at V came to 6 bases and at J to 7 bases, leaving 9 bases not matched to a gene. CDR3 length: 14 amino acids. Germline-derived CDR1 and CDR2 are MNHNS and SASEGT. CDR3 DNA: TGTGCCAGCAGGGGGGACAGCGCTAGACAGCCCCAGCATTTT. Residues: CASRGDSARQPQHF.

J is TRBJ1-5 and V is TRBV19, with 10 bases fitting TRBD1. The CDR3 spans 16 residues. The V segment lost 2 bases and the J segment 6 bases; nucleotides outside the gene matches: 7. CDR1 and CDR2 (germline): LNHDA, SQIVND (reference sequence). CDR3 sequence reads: CASSINRQGAIQPQHF. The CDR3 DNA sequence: TGTGCCAGTAGTATAAACCGACAGGGGGCGATTCAGCCCCAGCATTTT.

CDR3 coding DNA: TGTGCCAGCAGCAAACCCAACCTACAGGGACCCCTTCACTCTGGGGCCAACGTCCTGACTTTC. This sequence encodes CASSKPNLQGPLHSGANVLTF. This sequence joins TRBV21-1 and TRBJ2-6; TRBD1 is taken as the D call from the table, unchecked against the DNA. TRBV21-1 counts as a pseudogene. The CDR3 spans 21 residues.